This T cell receptor (beta chain) comes out of a study of identical twins. Germline CDR1 MNHNS, CDR2 SASEGT. Germline trimming cut 4 bases from V and 15 bases from J; bases unmatched to any gene: 5. The CDR3 runs 11 residues. A note on this clonotype: Its specificity is not known.

TCRdb re-called the 5' RACE reads with MiXCR, one entry per CDR3 protein. The top ten hold less than 15% of the sample, which has approximately 410,000 distinct CDR3 sequences, approximately 17% seen once. Overall study results and limits: Out-of-frame alpha sequences shared by twins were enriched for low generation probability.

The chain joins TRBV6-1 to TRBJ2-1, with TRBD1 identical over 8 bases. The sample was naive T cells sorted from blood. The clonotype comes from a man over 45 in good health. CDR3 nucleotide sequence: TGTGCCAGCAGTGGCCAGGGGGCGTTGTTCTTC. Translation gives CASSGQGALFF.